This T cell receptor beta chain was observed in a study of shared clonotypes between healthy human individuals. Study in general: The donor pool was made up of a couple of women and three men aged 18 to 49. The study's findings and limits: Approximately 5% of naive CD4 clonotypes were shared across several donors. Clonotypes shared by all four donors outscored non-shared clonotypes in generation probability. Richness estimates generally favored naive over memory subsets.

Positive CCR7 selection of CD45RO-negative cells yielded the naive CD8 cells, and terminally differentiated effector memory CD45RA+ cells were excluded. Here immunoSEQ multiplex PCR was the method, and the copy in TCRdb shows in-frame clones only, minus some. Among hundreds of thousands of clones, around 92% were seen once, and the ten largest hold about 24%. On this clone itself: Its antigen remains unidentified.

The receptor was derived from a man aged 25 to 40 in good health. The sample consisted of naive CD8+ T cells sorted from blood.

Here the CDR3 reads CASSTVAGDPYNEQFF. The CDR3, as DNA: TGTGCCAGCAGCACAGTAGCGGGAGACCCTTACAATGAGCAGTTCTTC. The chain couples TRBV7-9 to TRBJ2-1; 9 bases fit TRBD2. The CDR3 is 16 amino acids. V lost 5 bases to trimming and J lost 4 bases; unmatched junction nucleotides: 9. The germline V gene has CDR1 SEHNR and CDR2 FQNEAQ (reference sequence).